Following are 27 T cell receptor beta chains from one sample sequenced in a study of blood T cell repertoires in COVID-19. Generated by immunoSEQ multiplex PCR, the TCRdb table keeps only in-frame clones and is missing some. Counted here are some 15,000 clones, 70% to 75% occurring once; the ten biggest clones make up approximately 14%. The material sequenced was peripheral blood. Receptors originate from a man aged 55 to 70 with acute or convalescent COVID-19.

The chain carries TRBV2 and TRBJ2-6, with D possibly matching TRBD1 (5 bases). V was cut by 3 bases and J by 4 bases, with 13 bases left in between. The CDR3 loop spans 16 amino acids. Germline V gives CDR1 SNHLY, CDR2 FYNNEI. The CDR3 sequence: CASSEVRVAGANVLTF. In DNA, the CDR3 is TGTGCCAGCAGTGAGGTCAGGGTTGCAGGGGCCAACGTCCTGACTTTC.

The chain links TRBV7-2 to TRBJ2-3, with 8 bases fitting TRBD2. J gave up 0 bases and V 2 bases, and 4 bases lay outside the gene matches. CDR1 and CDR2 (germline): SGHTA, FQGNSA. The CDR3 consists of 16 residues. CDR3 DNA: TGTGCCAGCAGCTTATTGCCTAGCGGGAGCACAGATACGCAGTATTTT. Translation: CASSLLPSGSTDTQYF.

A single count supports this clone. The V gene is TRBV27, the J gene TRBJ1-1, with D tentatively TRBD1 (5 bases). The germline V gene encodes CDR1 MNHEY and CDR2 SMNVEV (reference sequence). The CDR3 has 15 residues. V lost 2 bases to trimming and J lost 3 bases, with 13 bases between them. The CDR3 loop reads CASSLVTAWDTEAFF. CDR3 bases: TGTGCCAGCAGTTTAGTGACAGCGTGGGACACTGAAGCTTTCTTT.

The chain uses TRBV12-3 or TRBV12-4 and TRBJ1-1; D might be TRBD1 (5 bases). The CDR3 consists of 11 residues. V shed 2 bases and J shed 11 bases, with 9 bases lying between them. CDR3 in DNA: TGTGCCAGCAGTTTACAGGGTTCGGCTTTCTTT. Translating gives CASSLQGSAFF.

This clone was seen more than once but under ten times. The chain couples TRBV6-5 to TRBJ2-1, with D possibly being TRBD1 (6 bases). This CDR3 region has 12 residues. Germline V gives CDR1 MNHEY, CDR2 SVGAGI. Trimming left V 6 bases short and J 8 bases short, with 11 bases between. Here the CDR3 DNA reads TGTGCCAGCAGAAAACAGGGCTATGAGCAGTTCTTC. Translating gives CASRKQGYEQFF.

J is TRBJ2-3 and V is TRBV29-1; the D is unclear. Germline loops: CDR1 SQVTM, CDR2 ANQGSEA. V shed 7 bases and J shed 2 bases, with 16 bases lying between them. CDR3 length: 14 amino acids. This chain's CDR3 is CSALRSLSTDTQYF. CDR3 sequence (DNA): TGCAGCGCCCTGAGGAGCCTTTCCACAGATACGCAGTATTTT.

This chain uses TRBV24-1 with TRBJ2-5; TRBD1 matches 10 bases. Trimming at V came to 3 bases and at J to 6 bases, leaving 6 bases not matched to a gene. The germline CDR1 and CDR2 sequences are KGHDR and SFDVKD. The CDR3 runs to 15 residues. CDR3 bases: TGTGCCACCAGTGATGCCAGGACAGGGGGACAGACCCAGTACTTC. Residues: CATSDARTGGQTQYF.

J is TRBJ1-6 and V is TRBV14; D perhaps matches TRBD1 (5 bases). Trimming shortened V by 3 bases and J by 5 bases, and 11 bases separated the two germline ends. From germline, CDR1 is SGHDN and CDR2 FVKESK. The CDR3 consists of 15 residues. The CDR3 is CASSQSDTHNSPLHF. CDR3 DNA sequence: TGTGCCAGCAGCCAGTCGGACACACATAATTCACCCCTCCACTTT. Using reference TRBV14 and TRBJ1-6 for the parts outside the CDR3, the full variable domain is EAGVTQFPSHSVIEKGQTVTLRCDPISGHDNLYWYRRVMGKEIKFLLHFVKESKQDESGMPNNRFLAERTGGTYSTLKVQPAELEDSGVYFCASSQSDTHNSPLHFGNGTRLTVT.

This chain's CDR3 is CSGQAHNEQFF. CDR3 bases: TGCAGTGGCCAAGCTCACAATGAGCAGTTCTTC. V and J are TRBV20-1 and TRBJ2-1, with D hard to call. Trimming removed 7 bases at V and 5 bases at J, with 9 bases between. Germline lookup yields CDR1 DFQATT and CDR2 SNEGSKA (reference sequence). CDR3 size: 11 residues.

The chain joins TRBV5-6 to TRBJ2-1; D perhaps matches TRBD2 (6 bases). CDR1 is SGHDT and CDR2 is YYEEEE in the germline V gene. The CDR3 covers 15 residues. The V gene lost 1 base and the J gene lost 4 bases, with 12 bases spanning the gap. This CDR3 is CASSLTDLAYNEQFF. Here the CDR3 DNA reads TGTGCCAGCAGCTTGACGGACCTAGCGTACAATGAGCAGTTCTTC.

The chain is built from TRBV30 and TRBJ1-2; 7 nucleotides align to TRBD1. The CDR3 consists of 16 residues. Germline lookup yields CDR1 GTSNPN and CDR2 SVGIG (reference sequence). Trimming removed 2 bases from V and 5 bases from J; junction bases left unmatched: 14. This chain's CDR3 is CAWSSTTRQGRYGYTF. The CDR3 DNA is TGTGCCTGGAGTTCTACGACCAGACAGGGTCGGTATGGCTACACCTTC.

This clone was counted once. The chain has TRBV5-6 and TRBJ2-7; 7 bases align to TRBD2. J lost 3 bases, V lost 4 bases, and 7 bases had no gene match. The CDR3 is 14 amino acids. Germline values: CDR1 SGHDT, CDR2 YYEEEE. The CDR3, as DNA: TGTGCCAGCAGCCTGGGGACTACGGGCTACGAGCAGTACTTC. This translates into CASSLGTTGYEQYF.

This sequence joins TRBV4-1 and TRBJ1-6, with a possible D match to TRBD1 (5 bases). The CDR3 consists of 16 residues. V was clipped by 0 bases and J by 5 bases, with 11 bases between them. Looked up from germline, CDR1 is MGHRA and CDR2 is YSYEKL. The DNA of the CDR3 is TGCGCCAGCAGCCAAGATCTTGTCAGGGATAATTCACCCCTCCACTTT. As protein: CASSQDLVRDNSPLHF.

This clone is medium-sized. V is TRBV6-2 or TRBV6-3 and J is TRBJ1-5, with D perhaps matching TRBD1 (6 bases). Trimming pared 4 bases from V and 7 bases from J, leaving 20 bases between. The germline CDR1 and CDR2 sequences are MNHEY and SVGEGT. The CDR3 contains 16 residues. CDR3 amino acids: CASSLVPPQDSQPQHF. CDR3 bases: TGTGCCAGCAGTTTAGTCCCACCCCAGGACAGCCAGCCCCAGCATTTT.

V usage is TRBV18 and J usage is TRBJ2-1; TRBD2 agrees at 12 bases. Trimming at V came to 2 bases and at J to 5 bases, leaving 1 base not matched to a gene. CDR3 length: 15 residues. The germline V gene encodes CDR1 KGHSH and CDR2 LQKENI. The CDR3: CASSPRLAGDNEQFF. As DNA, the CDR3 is TGTGCCAGCTCACCAAGACTAGCGGGAGACAATGAGCAGTTCTTC. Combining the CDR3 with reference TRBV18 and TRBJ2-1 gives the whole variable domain NAGVMQNPRHLVRRRGQEARLRCSPMKGHSHVYWYRQLPEEGLKFMVYLQKENIIDESGMPKERFSAEFPKEGPSILRIQQVVRGDSAAYFCASSPRLAGDNEQFFGPGTRLTVL.

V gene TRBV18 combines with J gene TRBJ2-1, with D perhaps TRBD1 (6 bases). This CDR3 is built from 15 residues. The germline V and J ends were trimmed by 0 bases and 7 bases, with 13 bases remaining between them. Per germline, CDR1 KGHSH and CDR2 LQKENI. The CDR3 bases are TGTGCCAGCTCACCACCACAGGGAAATCTTAATGAGCAGTTCTTC. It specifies CASSPPQGNLNEQFF.

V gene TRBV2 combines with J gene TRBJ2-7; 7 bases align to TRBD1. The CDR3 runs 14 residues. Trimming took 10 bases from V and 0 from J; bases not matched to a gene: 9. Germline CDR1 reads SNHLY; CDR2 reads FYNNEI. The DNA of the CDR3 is TGTGCCATCACAAAGACAGGGAACTCCTACGAGCAGTACTTC. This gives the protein CAITKTGNSYEQYF.

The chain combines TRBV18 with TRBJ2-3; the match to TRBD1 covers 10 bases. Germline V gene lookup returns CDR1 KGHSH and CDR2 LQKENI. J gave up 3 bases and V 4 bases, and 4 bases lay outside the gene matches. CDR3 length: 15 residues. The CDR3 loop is CASSQGDRGTDTQYF. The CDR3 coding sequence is TGTGCCAGCTCACAGGGGGACAGGGGAACAGATACGCAGTATTTT.

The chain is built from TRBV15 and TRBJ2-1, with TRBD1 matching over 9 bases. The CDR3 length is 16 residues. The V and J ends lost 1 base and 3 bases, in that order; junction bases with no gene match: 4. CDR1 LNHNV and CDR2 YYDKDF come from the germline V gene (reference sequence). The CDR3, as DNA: TGTGCCACCAGCAGAGGAGGACAGGGGTTCTACAATGAGCAGTTCTTC. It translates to CATSRGGQGFYNEQFF.

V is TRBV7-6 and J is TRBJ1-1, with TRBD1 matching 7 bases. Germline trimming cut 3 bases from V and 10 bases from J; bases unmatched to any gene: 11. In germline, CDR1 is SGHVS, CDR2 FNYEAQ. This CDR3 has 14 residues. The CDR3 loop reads CASSLGDSQAAAFF. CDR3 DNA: TGTGCCAGCAGCTTGGGGGACAGTCAAGCAGCAGCTTTCTTT.

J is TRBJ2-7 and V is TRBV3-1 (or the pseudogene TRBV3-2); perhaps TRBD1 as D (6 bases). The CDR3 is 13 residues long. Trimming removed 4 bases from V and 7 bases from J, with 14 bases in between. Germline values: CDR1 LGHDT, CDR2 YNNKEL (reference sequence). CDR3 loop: CASSPTTGREQYF. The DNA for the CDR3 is TGTGCCAGCAGCCCTACAACAGGGCGGGAGCAGTACTTC.

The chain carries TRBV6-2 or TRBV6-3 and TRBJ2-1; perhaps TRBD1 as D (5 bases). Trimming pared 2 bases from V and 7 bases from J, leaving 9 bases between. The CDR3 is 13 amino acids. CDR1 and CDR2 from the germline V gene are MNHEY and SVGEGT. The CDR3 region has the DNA TGTGCCAGCAGTTACAGGGGTGGGAATGAGCAGTTCTTC. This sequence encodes CASSYRGGNEQFF.

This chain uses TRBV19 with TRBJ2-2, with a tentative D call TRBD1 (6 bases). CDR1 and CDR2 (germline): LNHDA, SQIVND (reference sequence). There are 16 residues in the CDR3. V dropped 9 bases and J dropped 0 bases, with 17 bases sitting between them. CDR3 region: CASLSRGQPNTGELFF. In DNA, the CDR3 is TGTGCCAGCCTAAGCCGAGGACAGCCGAACACCGGGGAGCTGTTTTTT.

The chain's CDR3 is CASSFVRGGSYNEQFF. The CDR3 DNA reads TGTGCCAGCAGCTTCGTAAGGGGGGGATCCTACAATGAGCAGTTCTTC. The chain is built from TRBV11-2 and TRBJ2-1; perhaps TRBD2 as D (7 bases). Germline assignment: CDR1 SGHAT and CDR2 FQNNGV. This CDR3 has 16 residues. With 3 bases removed from V and 1 base from J, the gap between germline ends came to 13 bases.

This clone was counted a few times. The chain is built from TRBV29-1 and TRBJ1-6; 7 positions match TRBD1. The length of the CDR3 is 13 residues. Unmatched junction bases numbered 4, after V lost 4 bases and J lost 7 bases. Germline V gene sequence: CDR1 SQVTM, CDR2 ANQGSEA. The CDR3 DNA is TGCAGCGTTGCGACAGGGACAAATTCACCCCTCCACTTT. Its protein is CSVATGTNSPLHF.

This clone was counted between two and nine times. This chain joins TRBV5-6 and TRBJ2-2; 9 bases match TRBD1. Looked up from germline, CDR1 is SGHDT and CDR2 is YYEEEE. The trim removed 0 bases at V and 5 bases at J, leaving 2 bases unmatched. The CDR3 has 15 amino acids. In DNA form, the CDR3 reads TGTGCCAGCAGCTTGGACAGGGGGCAAACCGGGGAGCTGTTTTTT. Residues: CASSLDRGQTGELFF.

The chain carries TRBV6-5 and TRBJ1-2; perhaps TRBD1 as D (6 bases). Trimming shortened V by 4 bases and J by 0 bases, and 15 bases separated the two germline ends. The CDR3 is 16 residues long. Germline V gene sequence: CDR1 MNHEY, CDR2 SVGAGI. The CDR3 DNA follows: TGTGCCAGCAGTTCCCGGACAGAGCCCACTAACTATGGCTACACCTTC. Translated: CASSSRTEPTNYGYTF.